A single sample gave rise to the 5 T cell receptor beta chains below, sequenced in a study of blood T cell repertoires in COVID-19. Measured with immunoSEQ multiplex PCR; TCRdb has only the in-frame clones, and not every one. The table lists around 200,000 clones, around 90% of them singletons, with 1.2% in the top ten. Sequences were obtained from PBMCs or T cells enriched from blood (not recorded which). The receptors here all came from a man aged 30 to 39 who had recovered from COVID-19.

This chain connects TRBV6-5 to TRBJ1-4; 8 bases are shared with TRBD1. The CDR3 is 15 amino acids. CDR1 is MNHEY, CDR2 SVGAGI, per germline. With V trimmed by 0 bases and J by 8 bases, 5 bases remained unmatched. The CDR3 DNA follows: TGTGCCAGCAGTTACTCGTCAGGGGGCGACGAAAAACTGTTTTTT. Translated, it gives CASSYSSGGDEKLFF.

The genes are TRBV27 and TRBJ2-3; D gene uncertain. CDR1 and CDR2 from the germline V gene are MNHEY and SMNVEV (reference sequence). The CDR3 has 14 amino acids. Between the trimmed V and J ends, which lost 2 bases and 0 bases, there was a span of 6 bases. The CDR3 coding sequence is TGTGCCAGCAGTTTACTAGACAGCACAGATACGCAGTATTTT. Translation gives CASSLLDSTDTQYF.

This clone has only a few counts. This chain uses TRBV7-6 with TRBJ1-1, with TRBD1 as a possible D gene (5 bases). CDR3 size: 15 residues. V lost 1 base, J lost 1 base, and 10 bases lay in between. Germline V gene lookup returns CDR1 SGHVS and CDR2 FNYEAQ. CDR3 nucleotides: TGTGCCAGCAGCTTAGGAACAGGTACGAACACTGAAGCTTTCTTT. Protein product: CASSLGTGTNTEAFF.

The chain employs TRBV11-3 and TRBJ2-3, with TRBD1 identical over 10 bases. The junction had 4 bases not matched to a gene; V was cut back by 5 bases and J by 2 bases. The CDR3 sequence is 15 residues long. CDR1 is SGHNT, CDR2 YENEEA, per germline. CDR3 loop: CASSKTGGPTDTQYF. Written as DNA, the CDR3 is TGTGCCAGCAGCAAGACAGGGGGCCCCACAGATACGCAGTATTTT.

This chain joins TRBV9 and TRBJ2-7, with 7 nucleotides matching TRBD1. J lost 3 bases, V lost 4 bases, and 4 bases had no gene match. CDR1 and CDR2 from the germline V gene are SGDLS and YYNGEE. The CDR3 has 13 amino acids. The CDR3 reads CASSLGTDYEQYF. For the CDR3, the DNA is TGTGCCAGCAGCCTGGGGACAGACTACGAGCAGTACTTC.